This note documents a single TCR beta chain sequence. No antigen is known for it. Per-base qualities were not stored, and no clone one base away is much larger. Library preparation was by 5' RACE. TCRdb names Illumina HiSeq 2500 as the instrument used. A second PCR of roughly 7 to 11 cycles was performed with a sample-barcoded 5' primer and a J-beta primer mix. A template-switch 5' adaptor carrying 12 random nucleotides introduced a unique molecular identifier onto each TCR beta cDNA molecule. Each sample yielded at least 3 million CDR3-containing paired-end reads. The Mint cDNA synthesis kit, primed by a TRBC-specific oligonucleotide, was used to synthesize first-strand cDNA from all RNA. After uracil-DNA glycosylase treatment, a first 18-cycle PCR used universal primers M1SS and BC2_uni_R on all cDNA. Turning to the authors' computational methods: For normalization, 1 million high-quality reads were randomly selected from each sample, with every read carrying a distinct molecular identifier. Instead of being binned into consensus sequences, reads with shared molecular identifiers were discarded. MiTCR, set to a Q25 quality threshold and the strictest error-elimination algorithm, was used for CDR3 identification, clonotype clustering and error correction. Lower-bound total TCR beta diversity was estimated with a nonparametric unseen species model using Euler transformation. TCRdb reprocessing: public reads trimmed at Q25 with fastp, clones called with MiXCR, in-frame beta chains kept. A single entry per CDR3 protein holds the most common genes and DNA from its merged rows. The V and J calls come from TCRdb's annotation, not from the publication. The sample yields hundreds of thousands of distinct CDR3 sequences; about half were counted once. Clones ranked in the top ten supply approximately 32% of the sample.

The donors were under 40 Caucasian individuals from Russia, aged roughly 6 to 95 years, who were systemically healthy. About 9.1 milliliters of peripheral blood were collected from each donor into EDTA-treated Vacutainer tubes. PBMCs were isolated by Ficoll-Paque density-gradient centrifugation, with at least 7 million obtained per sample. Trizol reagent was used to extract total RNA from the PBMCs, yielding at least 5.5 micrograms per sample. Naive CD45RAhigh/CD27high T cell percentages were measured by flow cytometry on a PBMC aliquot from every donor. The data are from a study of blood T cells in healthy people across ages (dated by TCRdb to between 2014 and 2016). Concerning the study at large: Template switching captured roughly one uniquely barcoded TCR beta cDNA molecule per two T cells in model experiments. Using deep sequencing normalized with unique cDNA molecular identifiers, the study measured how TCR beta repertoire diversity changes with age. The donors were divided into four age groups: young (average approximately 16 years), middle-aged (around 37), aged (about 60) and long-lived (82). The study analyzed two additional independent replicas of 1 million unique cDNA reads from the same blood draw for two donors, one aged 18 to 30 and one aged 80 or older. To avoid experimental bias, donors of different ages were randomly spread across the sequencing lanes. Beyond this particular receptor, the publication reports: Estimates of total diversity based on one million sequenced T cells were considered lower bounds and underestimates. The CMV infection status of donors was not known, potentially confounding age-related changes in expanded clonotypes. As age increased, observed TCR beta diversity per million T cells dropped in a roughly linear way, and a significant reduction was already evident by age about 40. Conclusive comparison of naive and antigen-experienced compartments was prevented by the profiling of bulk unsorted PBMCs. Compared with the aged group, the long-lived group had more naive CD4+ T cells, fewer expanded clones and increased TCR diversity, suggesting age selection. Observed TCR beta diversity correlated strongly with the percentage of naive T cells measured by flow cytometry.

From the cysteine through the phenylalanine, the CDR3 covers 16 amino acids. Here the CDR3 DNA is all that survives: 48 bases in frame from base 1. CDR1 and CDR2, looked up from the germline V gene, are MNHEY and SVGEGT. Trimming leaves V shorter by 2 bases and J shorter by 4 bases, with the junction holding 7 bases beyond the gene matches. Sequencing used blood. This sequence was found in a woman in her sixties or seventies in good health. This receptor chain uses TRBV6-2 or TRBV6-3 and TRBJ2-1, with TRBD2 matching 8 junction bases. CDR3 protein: CASSYPSLAAYNEQFF. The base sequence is TGTGCCAGCAGTTACCCCTCACTAGCGGCGTACAATGAGCAGTTCTTC.